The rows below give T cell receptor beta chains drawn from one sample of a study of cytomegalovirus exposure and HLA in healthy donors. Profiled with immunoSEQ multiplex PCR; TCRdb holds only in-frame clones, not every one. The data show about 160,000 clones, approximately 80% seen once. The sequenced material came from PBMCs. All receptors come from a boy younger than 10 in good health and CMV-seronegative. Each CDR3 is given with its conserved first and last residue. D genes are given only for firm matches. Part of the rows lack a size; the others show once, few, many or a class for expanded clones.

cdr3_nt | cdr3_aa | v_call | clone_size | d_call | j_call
TGTGCCAGCAGTTACGTGGCAGGGGGGCAGCCCCAGCATTTT | CASSYVAGGQPQHF | TRBV6-6 | - | TRBD1 | TRBJ1-5
TGCGCCAGGACAGGGGGAAACACCATATATTTT | CARTGGNTIYF | TRBV5-1 | - | TRBD1 | TRBJ1-3
TGTGCCAGCAGCTTAGCCGACAGGGGCCACACTGAAGCTTTCTTT | CASSLADRGHTEAFF | TRBV11-2 | - | TRBD1 | TRBJ1-1
TGTGCCAGCAGCTCGTTTATCAACTATGGCTACACCTTC | CASSSFINYGYTF | TRBV11-2 | - | - | TRBJ1-2
TGCGCCAGCAGCTTGGCCGCTAGTGTCCCAGAAAGAAATGAGCAGTTCTTC | CASSLAASVPERNEQFF | TRBV5-1 | - | - | TRBJ2-1
TGTGCCTGGAGGGGGACTTCCTACGAGCAGTACTTC | CAWRGTSYEQYF | TRBV30 | - | - | TRBJ2-7
TGCGCCAGCAGCCAAGCGGGGGAAAACACTGAAGCTTTCTTT | CASSQAGENTEAFF | TRBV4-3 | few | - | TRBJ1-1
TGTGCCAGCAGCCGACTAGACAATGAGCAGTTCTTC | CASSRLDNEQFF | TRBV7-9 | - | - | TRBJ2-1
TGCGCCAGCAGCCAAGAACGGGGGACTAGCGGGAAGAGCTCCTACGAGCAGTACTTC | CASSQERGTSGKSSYEQYF | TRBV4-3 | - | TRBD2 | TRBJ2-7
TGTGCCAGCAGTGACTCCCAGGGGACCCAGTACTTC | CASSDSQGTQYF | TRBV6-1 | few | - | TRBJ2-5